These 13 T cell receptor beta chains were all obtained from the same sample, sequenced in a study of T cell changes during pregnancy in multiple sclerosis. TCRdb's table, derived via immunoSEQ multiplex PCR, lists solely in-frame clones and lacks some. The sample lists 20,000 to 25,000 clones; approximately 90% were seen once. Sequenced material: CD8+ T cells from peripheral blood mononuclear cells, taken in the first trimester of pregnancy. The receptors were gathered from a female donor in good health, enrolled as a control in a pregnancy study.

V gene TRBV28 combines with J gene TRBJ2-7, with TRBD1 as a possible D gene (6 bases). V was clipped by 6 bases and J by 6 bases, with 12 bases between them. Germline CDR1 MDHEN, CDR2 SYDVKM. The CDR3 is 12 amino acids. The CDR3 sequence is CASSSQGAEQYF. The CDR3 DNA follows: TGTGCCAGCAGCTCACAGGGTGCCGAGCAGTACTTC.

This chain joins TRBV19 and TRBJ2-7; D ambiguous. With 5 bases removed from V and 0 bases from J, the gap between germline ends came to 8 bases. The CDR3 runs 13 residues. From germline, CDR1 is LNHDA and CDR2 SQIVND (reference sequence). CDR3 sequence: CASSYQISYEQYF. The CDR3 nucleotides are TGTGCCAGTAGTTACCAGATCTCCTACGAGCAGTACTTC. Complete variable domain (other parts from reference TRBV19 and TRBJ2-7): DGGITQSPKYLFRKEGQNVTLSCEQNLNHDAMYWYRQDPGQGLRLIYYSQIVNDFQKGDIAEGYSVSREKKESFPLTVTSAQKNPTAFYLCASSYQISYEQYFGPGTRLTVT.

Concerning this clone: This sample includes further DNA sequences coding for the same CDR3. The chain uses TRBV6-6 and TRBJ2-2, with unresolved D. Between the trimmed V and J ends, which lost 4 bases and 0 bases, there was a span of 3 bases. The germline V gene has CDR1 MNHNY and CDR2 SVGAGI (reference sequence). The CDR3 spans 13 residues. CDR3 protein: CASSSSNTGELFF. CDR3 sequence (DNA): TGTGCCAGCAGTTCCTCGAACACCGGGGAGCTGTTTTTT.

This sequence joins TRBV6-5 and TRBJ1-5; maybe TRBD1 (5 bases). Germline V CDR1 and CDR2: MNHEY, SVGAGI. Trimming cost V 4 bases and J 5 bases, with 15 bases left between them. This CDR3 comprises 15 residues. The CDR3 reads CASSSGGSGYQPQHF. The DNA for the CDR3 is TGTGCCAGCAGTTCGGGGGGGAGCGGGTATCAGCCCCAGCATTTT.

The rearrangement uses TRBV28 and TRBJ1-2, with 12 bases fitting TRBD1. Trimming took 1 base from V and 7 from J; bases not matched to a gene: 4. The CDR3 extends over 15 amino acids. Per the germline V gene, CDR1 is MDHEN and CDR2 is SYDVKM. The CDR3 loop reads CASSLSGQGALGYTF. The CDR3 DNA sequence: TGTGCCAGCAGTTTATCGGGACAGGGGGCGCTTGGCTACACCTTC.

The count of this clone is one. The chain has TRBV6-6 and TRBJ1-5, with TRBD1 matching over 7 bases. Germline loops: CDR1 MNHNY, CDR2 SVGAGI (reference sequence). The J segment lost 5 bases and the V segment lost 8 bases, leaving 3 bases of the junction unmatched. The CDR3 loop spans 12 amino acids. CDR3 nucleotide sequence: TGTGCCAGCCGGGACAGCTATCAGCCCCAGCATTTT. This encodes CASRDSYQPQHF.

The gene calls are TRBV7-9 and TRBJ2-7, with 9 positions matching TRBD1. V was clipped by 8 bases and J by 4 bases; unmatched bases: 9. CDR1 is SEHNR, CDR2 FQNEAQ, per germline (reference sequence). There are 14 residues in the CDR3. The CDR3 sequence: CASADTGGRYEQYF. For the CDR3, the DNA is TGTGCCAGCGCCGATACAGGGGGCAGGTACGAGCAGTACTTC.

This clone was seen a single time. The chain recombines TRBV4-3 with TRBJ2-7, with D perhaps matching TRBD1 (5 bases). The CDR3 contains 15 residues. Trimming pared 0 bases from V and 5 bases from J, leaving 14 bases between. Germline assignment: CDR1 LGHNA and CDR2 YSLEER. CDR3 bases: TGCGCCAGCAGCCAAGATAGCAGGGTTGGGGACGAGCAGTACTTC. Translation: CASSQDSRVGDEQYF.

This clone was counted once. The chain combines TRBV11-2 with TRBJ2-2, with 16 bases identical to TRBD2. After removal of 7 bases from V and 3 bases from J, the junction contained 11 bases not matched to a gene. The CDR3 loop spans 19 amino acids. The germline gives CDR1 SGHAT, CDR2 FQNNGV. Here the CDR3 reads CASNIAGLAGGPDTGELFF. CDR3 bases: TGTGCCAGCAACATAGCGGGACTAGCGGGGGGGCCGGACACCGGGGAGCTGTTTTTT.

CDR3 sequence reads: CASSTGGAVEKLFF. CDR3 DNA sequence: TGTGCCAGCAGTACCGGAGGGGCCGTGGAAAAACTGTTTTTT. The gene calls are TRBV7-9 and TRBJ1-4; D perhaps matches TRBD1 (5 bases). The V gene's germline CDR1 is SEHNR and CDR2 FQNEAQ (reference sequence). Trimming stripped 6 bases from V and 8 bases from J, with 16 bases between. The CDR3 is made up of 14 amino acids.

The chain joins TRBV6-5 to TRBJ2-2; D is unresolved. This CDR3 contains 14 residues. V lost 8 bases and J lost 6, with 16 bases in between. Germline V gene lookup returns CDR1 MNHEY and CDR2 SVGAGI. CDR3 sequence: CASARPVVSGELFF. Written as DNA, the CDR3 is TGTGCCAGCGCGAGGCCTGTAGTTTCCGGGGAGCTGTTTTTT.

J is TRBJ2-2 and V is TRBV6-1, with unresolved D. The germline CDR1 and CDR2 sequences are MNHNS and SASEGT. The CDR3 runs 13 residues. Deletions cut 3 bases from V and 2 bases from J, with 4 bases between. The CDR3 DNA reads as TGTGCCAGCAGTGACTTAAACACCGGGGAGCTGTTTTTT. Translated: CASSDLNTGELFF.

The CDR3 DNA is TGTGCCAGCAGGGAGGGGGCTTTCACTGAAGCTTTCTTT. It yields the protein CASREGAFTEAFF. This sequence joins TRBV6-5 and TRBJ1-1, with 7 bases aligning to TRBD1. The CDR3 consists of 13 residues. Losses at the gene ends were 6 bases for V and 4 bases for J; bases not matched to a gene: 5. The V gene's germline CDR1 is MNHEY and CDR2 SVGAGI.